The 15 T cell receptor beta chains presented below share a single source sample, sequenced in a study of siplizumab effects on memory and regulatory T cells. Clones were read by immunoSEQ multiplex PCR, and TCRdb kept only the in-frame ones, dropping some. The sample carries approximately 6,500 clones, about 60% recorded once. Sequencing was performed on effector memory CD8+ T cells sorted from blood. Documented subset: unstimulated CD8+ effector memory T cells. The receptors were gathered from a human donor in good health.

The chain couples TRBV30 to TRBJ2-1; D might be TRBD2 (6 bases). Germline V gene lookup returns CDR1 GTSNPN and CDR2 SVGIG (reference sequence). The CDR3 length is 13 residues. The V and J ends lost 3 bases and 5 bases respectively, with 11 bases between them. CDR3 loop: CAWSASEHNEQFF. For the CDR3, the DNA is TGTGCCTGGAGCGCTAGCGAGCACAATGAGCAGTTCTTC.

V is TRBV6-4 and J is TRBJ2-7, with unresolved D. The V end was cut by 5 bases, the J end by 2 bases, with 16 bases between. CDR3 length: 15 residues. Germline CDR1 reads MRHNA; CDR2 reads SNTAGT. The CDR3 bases are TGTGCCAGCAGTTACGAAGATGGGTCTGCCTACGAGCAGTACTTC. This sequence encodes CASSYEDGSAYEQYF.

V usage is TRBV6-1 and J usage is TRBJ2-1; 11 positions match TRBD2. The V gene's germline CDR1 is MNHNS and CDR2 SASEGT. CDR3 length: 15 amino acids. V lost 0 bases to trimming and J lost 6 bases; unmatched junction nucleotides: 1. CDR3 residues: CASSEASGGGNEQFF. In DNA, the CDR3 is TGTGCCAGCAGTGAAGCTAGCGGGGGGGGCAATGAGCAGTTCTTC.

This clone was found a few times. The chain combines TRBV4-3 with TRBJ2-7; D remains unclear. This CDR3 has 14 residues. Trimming removed 0 bases from V and 7 bases from J, with 13 bases in between. Germline assignment: CDR1 LGHNA and CDR2 YSLEER. CDR3 DNA sequence: TGCGCCAGCAGCCAAGATCGTAACTCTCGGGAGCAGTACTTC. Its translation is CASSQDRNSREQYF.

This sequence joins TRBV6-4 and TRBJ2-2; the D gene could be TRBD1 or TRBD2 (5 bases each). CDR1 and CDR2 from the germline V gene are MRHNA and SNTAGT. With 3 bases removed from V and 3 bases from J, the gap between germline ends came to 11 bases. The CDR3 contains 15 residues. The CDR3 sequence: CASSEEGRDTGELFF. CDR3 nucleotide sequence: TGTGCCAGCAGTGAAGAGGGACGGGACACCGGGGAGCTGTTTTTT.

This clone appeared a single time. The chain has TRBV14 and TRBJ1-1; D ambiguous. Trimming took 4 bases from V and 3 from J, leaving 12 bases between them. The germline V gene encodes CDR1 SGHDN and CDR2 FVKESK. The CDR3 extends over 14 amino acids. CDR3 sequence reads: CASSPYREYTEAFF. Written as DNA, the CDR3 is TGTGCCAGCAGCCCATACCGGGAATACACTGAAGCTTTCTTT.

This clone has a single count. The rearrangement uses TRBV4-2 and TRBJ2-2, with 10 bases aligning to TRBD2. Germline V gene data show CDR1 as LGHNA and CDR2 as YNFKEQ. With V trimmed by 2 bases and J by 3 bases, 0 bases remained unmatched. The CDR3 has 15 residues. The CDR3 DNA sequence: TGTGCCAGCAGCCAACTAGCGGGGGACACCGGGGAGCTGTTTTTT. It is translated as CASSQLAGDTGELFF.

This chain joins TRBV7-6 and TRBJ1-5, with 7 positions matching TRBD1. The CDR3 covers 15 residues. The J segment lost 7 bases and the V segment lost 3 bases, leaving 9 bases of the junction unmatched. Looked up from germline, CDR1 is SGHVS and CDR2 is FNYEAQ. CDR3 nucleotides: TGTGCCAGCAGCTTGGCAGGGGGAAGGGGGCAGCCCCAGCATTTT. Amino acid sequence: CASSLAGGRGQPQHF.

The chain recombines TRBV4-2 with TRBJ1-5; no reliable D call. The CDR3 is 15 amino acids. Germline CDR1 reads LGHNA; CDR2 reads YNFKEQ. V was cut by 1 base and J by 2 bases, with 9 bases left in between. The CDR3 spells CASSQVQEGNQPQHF. As DNA, the CDR3 is TGTGCCAGCAGCCAAGTACAAGAGGGCAATCAGCCCCAGCATTTT.

CDR3 region: CASSLTDYNEQFF. The CDR3 region has the DNA TGTGCCAGCAGCTTAACAGACTACAATGAGCAGTTCTTC. This chain joins TRBV7-9 and TRBJ2-1; no clear D. V lost 2 bases and J lost 3, with 5 bases in between. Germline-derived CDR1 and CDR2 are SEHNR and FQNEAQ (reference sequence). The CDR3 has 13 residues.

This clone was observed a handful of times. The rearrangement links TRBV11-1 to TRBJ2-7; D not certain. Trimming removed 1 base from V and 2 bases from J, with 9 bases in between. CDR1 is SGHAT, CDR2 FQDESV, per germline (reference sequence). CDR3 length: 14 amino acids. The DNA of the CDR3 is TGTGCCAGCAGCTTAGGGCAGACTCCCTACGAGCAGTACTTC. It is translated as CASSLGQTPYEQYF. Filled out from reference TRBV11-1 and TRBJ2-7, the complete variable domain reads EAEVAQSPRYKITEKSQAVAFWCDPISGHATLYWYRQILGQGPELLVQFQDESVVDDSQLPKDRFSAERLKGVDSTLKIQPAELGDSAMYLCASSLGQTPYEQYFGPGTRLTVT.

The genes are TRBV5-7 and TRBJ1-1; D is undetermined. TRBV5-7 is annotated as an ORF whose role is uncertain. V lost 6 bases and J 1 base, leaving 10 bases between the germline ends. This CDR3 has 13 amino acids. The CDR3 DNA follows: TGTGCCAGCACCGTAACAGAGAACACTGAAGCTTTCTTT. Protein: CASTVTENTEAFF.

This clone was recorded only once. This sequence joins TRBV7-6 and TRBJ2-2, with 7 positions matching TRBD1. From germline, CDR1 is SGHVS and CDR2 FNYEAQ. Unmatched junction bases numbered 9, after V lost 1 base and J lost 4 bases. The CDR3 length is 17 residues. CDR3 loop: CASSLEGRGYGTGELFF. As DNA, the CDR3 is TGTGCCAGCAGCTTAGAAGGCAGGGGGTATGGCACCGGGGAGCTGTTTTTT.

The rearrangement joins TRBV7-8 to TRBJ1-2; no definite D call. The CDR3 is 13 amino acids. Germline assignment: CDR1 SGHVS and CDR2 FQNEAQ. V shed 1 base and J shed 8 bases, with 11 bases lying between them. The CDR3 sequence: CASSLETGMGYTF. CDR3 bases: TGTGCCAGCAGCTTAGAGACCGGGATGGGCTACACCTTC.

The genes are TRBV5-6 and TRBJ2-7; D gene uncertain. There are 13 residues in the CDR3. The ends were cut back, 4 bases at V and 6 bases at J, with 14 bases in the middle. Germline CDR1 reads SGHDT; CDR2 reads YYEEEE. The CDR3 here is CASSTGPPGEQYF. The CDR3 DNA reads as TGTGCCAGCAGCACCGGGCCCCCAGGCGAGCAGTACTTC.